This T cell receptor (beta chain) was retrieved from a study of technical replicates of blood from a handful of donors (TCRdb year 2017). The CDR1 and CDR2 encoded by the germline V gene are MDHEN and SYDVKM. V is clipped by 5 bases and J by 0 bases, and the sequence between their germline boundaries is 12 bases long. Including cysteine and phenylalanine, the CDR3 has 15 amino acids. The DNA shown is the 45-base CDR3, in frame from base 1. The library came from the immunoSEQ multiplex PCR assay. Not all clones reach the TCRdb copy of this immuneACCESS table, which keeps in-frame sequences only. Checked studies attribute under half of the gap to unresolved V genes and leave the rest unexplained. This sample gives around 97,000 clones in total; less than 95% of them show up just once. The ten largest clonotypes hold about 0.35% of the sample. About this clone: What antigen it recognizes has not been identified. No per-base quality is available; no much larger clone lies one base away.

The material sequenced was T cells isolated from PBMCs. The clonotype originates from a human donor in good health. The V gene is TRBV28 and the J gene is TRBJ2-3; a tentative D match to TRBD2 spans 6 bases. The CDR3 has the sequence CASSGAGRSTDTQYF. The bases are TGTGCCAGCAGTGGGGCGGGACGGAGCACAGATACGCAGTATTTT.